This entry lists 26 T cell receptor beta chains sequenced from one sample in a study of regulatory and conventional T cells in RAG deficiency. Blood CD4+ CD25-high CD127-low regulatory T cells supplied the genomic DNA template. The assay was immunoSEQ multiplex PCR, and TCRdb's table has in-frame clones only and misses some. The sample has 9,500 to 15,000 clones, roughly 95% seen once. The same data also contributed to another study, on regulatory T cells. From that report: Primers: 52 TRBV forward and 13 TRBJ reverse.

The sequencing input was CD127- CD25+ CD4+ Tregs sorted from blood. The receptors were sampled from a human donor in good health.

This chain links TRBV30 with TRBJ2-3; tentative D call: TRBD1 (7 bases). The CDR3 extends over 12 amino acids. The V end was cut by 3 bases, the J end by 6 bases, with 10 bases between. The V gene's germline CDR1 is GTSNPN and CDR2 SVGIG (reference sequence). CDR3 sequence reads: CAWRSGGDTQYF. The CDR3 DNA reads as TGTGCCTGGAGATCAGGGGGGGATACGCAGTATTTT.

V gene TRBV5-1 combines with J gene TRBJ1-2, with D possibly matching TRBD1 (5 bases). This CDR3 has 13 residues. The germline V and J ends were trimmed by 3 bases and 4 bases, with 10 bases remaining between them. From germline, CDR1 is SGHRS and CDR2 YFSETQ. The DNA of the CDR3 is TGCGCCAGCAGCTGGAGGGGAGGCTATGGCTACACCTTC. Translating it yields CASSWRGGYGYTF. The whole variable domain, filled in from reference TRBV5-1 and TRBJ1-2, reads KAGVTQTPRYLIKTRGQQVTLSCSPISGHRSVSWYQQTPGQGLQFLFEYFSETQRNKGNFPGRFSGRQFSNSRSEMNVSTLELGDSALYLCASSWRGGYGYTFGSGTRLTVV.

This chain joins TRBV19 and TRBJ2-2, with 8 bases lining up with TRBD1. Germline V lookup: CDR1 LNHDA, CDR2 SQIVND (reference sequence). Trimming cost V 1 base and J 1 base; bases outside gene matches: 2. The length of the CDR3 is 16 residues. CDR3 protein: CASSIGGQGNTGELFF. The CDR3 DNA is TGTGCCAGTAGTATAGGTGGACAGGGGAACACCGGGGAGCTGTTTTTT. The whole variable domain, filled in from reference TRBV19 and TRBJ2-2, reads DGGITQSPKYLFRKEGQNVTLSCEQNLNHDAMYWYRQDPGQGLRLIYYSQIVNDFQKGDIAEGYSVSREKKESFPLTVTSAQKNPTAFYLCASSIGGQGNTGELFFGEGSRLTVL.

The chain uses TRBV5-4 and TRBJ2-1; TRBD2 aligns across 7 bases. V was clipped by 10 bases and J by 6 bases; unmatched bases: 10. CDR3 size: 13 residues. Germline V gene data show CDR1 as SGHNT and CDR2 as YYREEE (reference sequence). CDR3 sequence: CACSSGTRNEQFF. CDR3 nucleotide sequence: TGTGCCTGCTCCAGCGGGACCCGCAATGAGCAGTTCTTC. The entire variable domain, with the rest obtained from reference TRBV5-4 and TRBJ2-1, is as follows: ETGVTQSPTHLIKTRGQQVTLRCSSQSGHNTVSWYQQALGQGPQFIFQYYREEENGRGNFPPRFSGLQFPNYSSELNVNALELDDSALYLCACSSGTRNEQFFGPGTRLTVL.

The chain has TRBV27 and TRBJ2-5; TRBD1 matches 7 bases. With the DNA end fitting TRBJ2-7 better, the J assignment may be wrong. CDR3 length: 13 amino acids. Germline V gene sequence: CDR1 MNHEY, CDR2 SMNVEV (reference sequence). The CDR3 DNA is TGTGCCAGCTGCCCACGGGACAGCTACGAGCAGTACTTC. Its translation: CASCPRDSYEQYF.

On this clone itself: An end of the junction does not agree with germline; a read error may underlie this. In DNA, the CDR3 is TGCGCCAGCAGTGACGTAGGTGGCGGGGGGCCCTACTATGAGCAGTTCTTC. Protein sequence: CASSDVGGGGPYYEQFF. This chain joins TRBV10-2 and TRBJ2-1, with 8 bases matching TRBD2. The CDR3 is made up of 17 amino acids. The germline CDR1 and CDR2 sequences are WSHSY and SAAADI.

V gene TRBV7-9 combines with J gene TRBJ2-7; the D gene is possibly TRBD2 (5 bases). This CDR3 has 13 amino acids. Trimming cost V 4 bases and J 4 bases, with 11 bases left between them. Germline V gives CDR1 SEHNR, CDR2 FQNEAQ (reference sequence). The CDR3 DNA is TGTGCCAGCAGCTCGGGAAGATTTTACGAGCAGTACTTC. Translating gives CASSSGRFYEQYF.

The chain links TRBV6-1 to TRBJ1-4; D is uncertain. With 5 bases removed from V and 3 bases from J, the gap between germline ends came to 10 bases. Germline V gives CDR1 MNHNS, CDR2 SASEGT. This CDR3 contains 14 residues. In nucleotides, the CDR3 is TGTGCCAGCAGTTCATATTCGGCTAATGAAAAACTGTTTTTT. As protein: CASSSYSANEKLFF.

The chain employs TRBV6-7 and TRBJ2-1; TRBD2 aligns across 12 bases. TRBV6-7 is an ORF for which the function is uncertain. V was clipped by 8 bases and J by 6 bases; unmatched bases: 8. The CDR3 length is 15 residues. The CDR3 DNA follows: TGTGCCAGCGGAGTCCTAGCGGGGGGGGGCAATGAGCAGTTCTTC. Protein sequence: CASGVLAGGGNEQFF.

The chain combines TRBV25-1 with TRBJ2-1, with TRBD1 matching 7 bases. Losses at the gene ends were 8 bases for V and 7 bases for J; bases not matched to a gene: 8. Germline CDR1 reads MGHDK; CDR2 reads SYGVNS. There are 13 residues in the CDR3. The CDR3 region has the DNA TGTGCCAGCGGGGCGGGCAGGGGGAATGAGCAGTTCTTC. Translating it yields CASGAGRGNEQFF.

The chain combines TRBV4-1 with TRBJ1-3; TRBD1 matches 9 bases. V shed 4 bases, J shed 5 bases, and the junction held 9 bases outside the gene matches. This CDR3 comprises 16 residues. Germline CDR1 and CDR2: MGHRA and YSYEKL. The CDR3 here is CASSPEQGALRNTIYF. CDR3 bases: TGCGCCAGCAGCCCAGAACAGGGGGCACTCAGAAACACCATATATTTT.

In the case of this clone: At one of its ends the junction is not consistent with the germline gene, which may arise from a read error. Other DNA sequences in this sample translate to the same CDR3. The rearrangement uses TRBV18 and TRBJ1-6, with unresolved D. CDR1 is KGHSH, CDR2 LQKENI, per germline. This CDR3 comprises 15 residues. The CDR3 DNA follows: TGTGCCAGCTCACCACGAGCCGGGGATAATTCCCCCCTCCACTTT. The encoded protein is CASSPRAGDNSPLHF.

A word on this clone: Other DNA sequences in the same sample also yield this CDR3. V and J are TRBV7-6 and TRBJ1-6, with D uncertain. The ends were cut back, 1 base at V and 6 bases at J, with 4 bases in the middle. The CDR3 is 13 amino acids. The germline CDR1 and CDR2 sequences are SGHVS and FNYEAQ. The CDR3, as DNA: TGTGCCAGCAGCTTAGGAGGTAATTCACCCCTCCACTTT. Translating it yields CASSLGGNSPLHF.

In its sample, this clone was seen once. The chain is built from TRBV25-1 and TRBJ2-2, with TRBD1 matching over 7 bases. J gave up 11 bases and V 6 bases, and 12 bases lay outside the gene matches. Germline V CDR1 and CDR2: MGHDK, SYGVNS. The CDR3 has 14 amino acids. The DNA for the CDR3 is TGTGCCAGCAGACCTCCGGGACAGCCGGCCGAGCTGTTTTTT. This encodes CASRPPGQPAELFF.

The chain carries TRBV6-1 and TRBJ1-2; D not certain. Trimming took 10 bases from V and 0 from J, leaving 18 bases between them. The CDR3 sequence is 15 residues long. CDR1 and CDR2 from the germline V gene are MNHNS and SASEGT. CDR3 in DNA: TGTGCCACCACGAAAACCCGGGGATCTAACTATGGCTACACCTTC. This codes for CATTKTRGSNYGYTF.

The rearrangement joins TRBV9 to TRBJ2-7; possible D gene TRBD1, 5 bases. Trimming left V 0 bases short and J 0 bases short, with 10 bases between. Per germline, CDR1 SGDLS and CDR2 YYNGEE. CDR3 length: 15 residues. CDR3 DNA: TGTGCCAGCAGCGTAGGGGGCTCGAGCTCCTACGAGCAGTACTTC. Its protein is CASSVGGSSSYEQYF. Filled out from reference TRBV9 and TRBJ2-7, the complete variable domain reads DSGVTQTPKHLITATGQRVTLRCSPRSGDLSVYWYQQSLDQGLQFLIQYYNGEERAKGNILERFSAQQFPDLHSELNLSSLELGDSALYFCASSVGGSSSYEQYFGPGTRLTVT.

V gene TRBV5-1 combines with J gene TRBJ1-6, with D possibly being TRBD1 (5 bases). The V gene's germline CDR1 is SGHRS and CDR2 YFSETQ. The CDR3 runs 14 residues. The V end was cut by 3 bases, the J end by 6 bases, with 10 bases between. CDR3 nucleotide sequence: TGCGCCAGCAGCTCGCAGGGTGGTAATTCACCCCTCCACTTT. Translation gives CASSSQGGNSPLHF.

V gene TRBV29-1 combines with J gene TRBJ1-2, with D hard to call. The CDR3 length is 13 residues. Germline CDR1 is SQVTM and CDR2 is ANQGSEA. V was trimmed by 3 bases and J by 4 bases, leaving 12 bases between them. In DNA form, the CDR3 reads TGCAGCGTTGATTCGGGTTACGGCTATGGCTACACCTTC. It encodes CSVDSGYGYGYTF.

V is TRBV11-2 and J is TRBJ2-3; D not certain. Germline loops: CDR1 SGHAT, CDR2 FQNNGV. The CDR3 extends over 11 amino acids. Trimming removed 4 bases at V and 10 bases at J, with 9 bases between. The CDR3 DNA reads as TGTGCCAGCAGCTCCGCGGTTTCGCAGTATTTT. Protein sequence: CASSSAVSQYF.

This chain connects TRBV14 to TRBJ1-2, with D perhaps TRBD1 (5 bases). The CDR3 totals 13 residues. The V gene lost 0 bases and the J gene lost 7 bases, with 9 bases spanning the gap. Germline V gene sequence: CDR1 SGHDN, CDR2 FVKESK. CDR3 coding DNA: TGTGCCAGCAGCCAAGACAGGGTGGCTGGCTACACCTTC. Translated, it gives CASSQDRVAGYTF.

This rearrangement joins TRBV10-2 to TRBJ2-5, with 10 bases matching TRBD2. The CDR3 is 16 amino acids. CDR1 and CDR2 (germline): WSHSY, SAAADI. The trim removed 4 bases at V and 6 bases at J, leaving 11 bases unmatched. CDR3 sequence (DNA): TGCGCCAGCAGTGGGGCTAGCGGGGGCCTGGGGCAGACCCAGTACTTC. Its protein product is CASSGASGGLGQTQYF.

The chain employs TRBV29-1 and TRBJ1-1; 7 positions agree with TRBD1. This CDR3 has 13 residues. Germline lookup yields CDR1 SQVTM and CDR2 ANQGSEA. V gave up 5 bases and J gave up 1 base; unmatched junction bases: 4. The CDR3 protein is CSVLTGPNTEAFF. The CDR3 DNA is TGCAGCGTTCTGACAGGGCCGAACACTGAAGCTTTCTTT.

The rearrangement links TRBV9 to TRBJ1-2; the D gene is possibly TRBD1 (5 bases). The CDR3 length is 14 residues. V was trimmed by 1 base and J by 5 bases, leaving 12 bases between them. Germline CDR1 SGDLS, CDR2 YYNGEE. CDR3 loop: CASSVSGDAYGYTF. CDR3 DNA: TGTGCCAGCAGCGTAAGCGGGGACGCTTATGGCTACACCTTC. Complete variable domain (other parts from reference TRBV9 and TRBJ1-2): DSGVTQTPKHLITATGQRVTLRCSPRSGDLSVYWYQQSLDQGLQFLIQYYNGEERAKGNILERFSAQQFPDLHSELNLSSLELGDSALYFCASSVSGDAYGYTFGSGTRLTVV.

Notes on this clone: Other DNA sequences in this specimen translate into the identical CDR3. The J gene is TRBJ1-2, the V gene TRBV18; D gene uncertain. Germline V CDR1 and CDR2: KGHSH, LQKENI. The CDR3 length is 14 residues. Trimming cost V 3 bases and J 9 bases, with 17 bases left between them. CDR3 coding DNA: TGTGCCAGCTCACCCCCCGCCGACTTCGGAAGCTACACCTTC. Translated: CASSPPADFGSYTF. Together with reference TRBV18 and TRBJ1-2, the CDR3 gives the full variable domain: NAGVMQNPRHLVRRRGQEARLRCSPMKGHSHVYWYRQLPEEGLKFMVYLQKENIIDESGMPKERFSAEFPKEGPSILRIQQVVRGDSAAYFCASSPPADFGSYTFGSGTRLTVV.

This rearrangement joins TRBV11-1 to TRBJ2-7; 7 positions agree with TRBD1. V gave up 5 bases and J gave up 4 bases; unmatched junction bases: 11. The CDR3 spans 15 residues. CDR1 is SGHAT, CDR2 FQDESV, per germline (reference sequence). The CDR3 protein is CASSPPYRGIYEQYF. The CDR3 DNA is TGTGCCAGCAGCCCGCCCTACAGGGGAATATACGAGCAGTACTTC.

The V and J genes are TRBV12-5 and TRBJ1-6; D might be TRBD1 (6 bases). With 5 bases removed from V and 13 bases from J, the gap between germline ends came to 15 bases. This CDR3 is 13 amino acids long. The germline V gene encodes CDR1 LGHNT and CDR2 FRNRAP. The CDR3 DNA follows: TGTGCTAGTGGTCTTCGGACAGACCTCCCCCTCCACTTT. Translation: CASGLRTDLPLHF.